Each of the 8 T cell receptor beta chains below was sequenced from the same sample in a study of technical replicates of blood from a handful of donors. The repertoire was sequenced with immunoSEQ multiplex PCR; TCRdb's copy has only in-frame clones and lacks some. The sample lists approximately 78,000 clones, roughly 92% seen once, with around 0.38% in the top ten. The sample was T cells isolated from PBMCs. These receptors originate from a human donor in good health.

V gene TRBV11-3 combines with J gene TRBJ1-1; D remains ambiguous. Looked up from germline, CDR1 is SGHNT and CDR2 is YENEEA. There are 11 residues in the CDR3. V was trimmed by 4 bases and J by 11 bases, leaving 11 bases between them. The CDR3 spells CASSSEGSAFF. DNA for the CDR3: TGTGCCAGCAGCTCGGAGGGCTCGGCTTTCTTT.

This clone was recorded only once. The chain joins TRBV10-3 to TRBJ2-5, with D hard to call. The CDR3 spans 14 residues. Trimming removed 6 bases from V and 3 bases from J, with 14 bases in between. From germline, CDR1 is ENHRY and CDR2 SYGVKD. In nucleotides, the CDR3 is TGTGCCATCAGGTCCGCTGCCTCTAAAGAGACCCAGTACTTC. It specifies CAIRSAASKETQYF.

The chain employs TRBV4-1 and TRBJ2-7, with D perhaps matching TRBD2 (6 bases). The CDR3 runs 14 residues. Germline V gives CDR1 MGHRA, CDR2 YSYEKL. Trimming removed 0 bases from V and 5 bases from J, with 11 bases in between. The CDR3 spells CASSQERRANEQYF. The CDR3 DNA reads TGCGCCAGCAGCCAAGAAAGGAGGGCCAACGAGCAGTACTTC.

The chain carries TRBV5-4 and TRBJ1-4; the match to TRBD1 covers 8 bases. V gave up 2 bases and J gave up 7 bases; unmatched junction bases: 4. The CDR3 has 14 residues. Germline lookup yields CDR1 SGHNT and CDR2 YYREEE (reference sequence). CDR3: CASSLQGVAEKLFF. The CDR3 DNA follows: TGTGCCAGCAGCTTACAGGGGGTGGCTGAAAAACTGTTTTTT.

The J gene is TRBJ2-7, the V gene TRBV5-4; 10 nucleotides agree with TRBD2. The V gene's germline CDR1 is SGHNT and CDR2 YYREEE (reference sequence). Losses at the gene ends were 10 bases for V and 3 bases for J; bases not matched to a gene: 10. The CDR3 is made up of 14 amino acids. Here the CDR3 reads CAFTGTSARYEQYF. The CDR3 region has the DNA TGTGCCTTCACCGGGACTAGCGCTCGCTACGAGCAGTACTTC.

J is TRBJ2-1 and V is TRBV4-3; 10 nucleotides agree with TRBD2. CDR1 and CDR2 from the germline V gene are LGHNA and YSLEER. V shed 0 bases, J shed 9 bases, and the junction held 5 bases outside the gene matches. The CDR3 extends over 15 amino acids. CDR3 coding DNA: TGCGCCAGCAGCCAAGAGAATAGCGGGAGGATTGAGCAGTTCTTC. It is translated as CASSQENSGRIEQFF.

This clone was detected once. The rearrangement joins TRBV6-6 to TRBJ2-3; possibly TRBD2 for D (6 bases). This CDR3 spans 13 amino acids. V lost 6 bases to trimming and J lost 2 bases, with 9 bases between them. The V gene's germline CDR1 is MNHNY and CDR2 SVGAGI (reference sequence). CDR3 nucleotide sequence: TGTGCCAGCAGACGGGACTCCACAGATACGCAGTATTTT. It is translated as CASRRDSTDTQYF.

The V call is TRBV9, the J call TRBJ1-1; D may be TRBD1 (5 bases). Trimming removed 3 bases at V and 8 bases at J, with 8 bases between. CDR1 is SGDLS, CDR2 YYNGEE, per germline. This CDR3 comprises 11 residues. The CDR3 protein is CASSAGSEAFF. Written as DNA, the CDR3 is TGTGCCAGCAGCGCAGGGTCCGAAGCTTTCTTT.